This note documents a single TCR beta chain sequence. The antigen remains unidentified. The record originates from a study of OX40 agonist ivuxolimab in advanced cancers. Study findings and constraints: Within 6 weeks, CD4+ and CD8+ blood T cells expanded clonally at 0.1 to 3.0 mg/kg.

Per germline, CDR1 MNHEY and CDR2 SVGAGI. The length of the CDR3 is 14 residues. Produced via immunoSEQ multiplex PCR; TCRdb's table is partial and in-frame only. The table lists about 42,000 clones, approximately 83% of them singletons. Blood draws occurred at baseline, cycle 4 day 1, and cycle 7 day 1. This receptor was obtained from an adult with an advanced solid tumor such as melanoma, head and neck, liver or kidney cancer. The V and J genes are TRBV6-5 and TRBJ1-4; TRBD1 agrees at 9 bases. The tail of the sequence fits TRBJ2-2 better, so the J call may be wrong. The source material was CD4+ or CD8+ T cells sorted from blood, sampled in a trial of the OX40 agonist ivuxolimab. CDR3 protein: CASGPGQGSSELFF. CDR3 DNA sequence: TGTGCCAGCGGGCCGGGACAGGGTTCATCGGAGCTGTTTTTT.